Reported below is one TCR beta chain. Which antigen it targets is not known. The input lacks base qualities; no much larger clone sits a single base away. This sample was taken from a study of T cell clones after liver transplantation (dated by TCRdb to between 2018 and 2020). The study in broad terms: The samples were obtained from ITN030ST, a randomized trial that attempted immunosuppression withdrawal within 2 years after liver transplantation. Blood samples were taken pre-transplant, pre-randomization before withdrawal, and post-randomization after full withdrawal or failed withdrawal. The study cohort included 8 liver transplant recipients, of whom 3 were classified as tolerant and 5 as non-tolerant. Tolerance was defined as complete immunosuppression withdrawal for at least one year with no rise in liver enzymes beyond twice the upper limit of normal. Until randomization at 12-24 months post-transplant, subjects were given standard immunosuppression, with no induction therapy. Donor-reactive T cell clones were identified by TCRbeta sequencing following a pre-transplant mixed lymphocyte reaction and were subsequently tracked in post-transplant blood. Of the eight recipients, a few were HCV-positive, while the remaining recipients had been transplanted for non-autoimmune, non-viral indications. Third party-reactive TCRbeta sequences were also identified from pre-transplant MLRs to serve as an antigen-independent comparator for donor-reactive sequences. Summary of the overall study and its limitations: A significant post-transplant decrease in circulating donor-reactive CD4 TCRbeta sequences was observed in most of the 8 subjects, irrespective of tolerance or HCV status. In two subjects, low numbers of available donor cells limited the measurable donor-reactive repertoire. Once repertoire turnover was taken into account, donor-reactive detection showed a significant reduction for CD4 in 7 of 8 subjects and for CD8 in 8 of 8. A greater decline was seen for donor-reactive sequences than for third party-reactive sequences, suggesting partial antigen-specific deletion unrelated to withdrawal success. Because of small, heterogeneous patient numbers and non-standardized post-transplant time points, the conclusions were only preliminary. Because allograft tissue specimens were not available, migration of donor-reactive T cells into the graft, rather than deletion, may have occurred.

Unstimulated PBMCs, after thawing, were stained for CD3, CD4 and CD8 and then FACS-sorted into CD3+CD4+ and CD3+CD8+ populations. Each of the 8 studied subjects was randomized to immunosuppression withdrawal. The Qiagen DNeasy Blood and Tissue Kit was used for genomic DNA isolation. High-throughput TCRbeta CDR3 sequencing of frozen genomic DNA was performed by immunoSEQ, including PCR amplification, mapping, bias correction and internal controls. The paper's processing steps were these. Only productive rearrangements were retained, and each unique TCRbeta sequence was defined by its CDR3 nucleotide sequence together with its V and J gene. For classification of a sequence as donor-reactive, at least 5-fold expansion in CFSE-low cells relative to unstimulated pre-transplant cells and a frequency of at least 0.01% were required. Per-subject minimum frequency thresholds, based on the lowest-template unstimulated sample, ensured at least 90% detection power. Jensen-Shannon divergence between the top 1000 TCRbeta sequences after and before transplant was used to measure repertoire turnover. Changes in detection of donor-reactive sequences were assessed with two-sided Fisher's exact tests. Here the immuneACCESS table is served through TCRdb, limited to in-frame sequences with V and J called. Missing clones are a known gap in these copies; in checked studies unresolved V genes cover under half, and the rest lacks a known reason. Clonal size and the V and J genes are those of that table, whereas D and trimming came from the DNA. This sample comprises under 35,000 clones, 90% to 95% of them detected only once. Of the sample, 25% to 30% falls within the top ten clones.

The germline V gene yields ENHRY for CDR1 and SYGVKD for CDR2. V sheds 3 bases and J sheds 5 bases, leaving 10 bases between their ends. Including cysteine and phenylalanine, the CDR3 has 13 amino acids. The kept DNA is CDR3 alone, 39 bases in frame from the first base. In this chain, TRBV10-3 is recombined with TRBJ1-1; the D gene is not confidently resolved. The clonotype comes from a human patient who received a liver transplant. The graft donor may be the source of some T cells after a transplant. This sample comprised CD8+ T cells from blood, obtained 12 months after liver transplant. The CDR3 protein sequence reads: CAISDVVGTEAFF. The DNA reads as follows: TGTGCCATCAGTGATGTTGTCGGTACTGAAGCTTTCTTT.